The text below deals with one TCR beta chain. The antigen is undetermined. The sample belongs to a study of T cell responses to AZD1222 COVID-19 vaccine. Study results and limitations: The sample set comprised mostly white British donors with more females, and clonal diversity was possibly underestimated.

The germline V and J ends were trimmed by 0 bases and 4 bases, with 13 bases remaining between them. Germline V gene sequence: CDR1 LGHNA, CDR2 YSLEER. CDR3 length equals 15 residues. Clones were read by immunoSEQ multiplex PCR, and TCRdb kept only the in-frame ones, dropping some. The data contain some 99,000 clones, 88% of them singletons. This chain joins TRBV4-3 and TRBJ2-7; D is unresolved. The sample in question was peripheral blood, obtained on day 0 of MenACWY control vaccination. This clonotype was obtained from an adult in good health. Here the CDR3 DNA reads TGCGCCAGCAGCCAAGATCATGGGCCTAGATACGAGCAGTACTTC. This sequence encodes CASSQDHGPRYEQYF.